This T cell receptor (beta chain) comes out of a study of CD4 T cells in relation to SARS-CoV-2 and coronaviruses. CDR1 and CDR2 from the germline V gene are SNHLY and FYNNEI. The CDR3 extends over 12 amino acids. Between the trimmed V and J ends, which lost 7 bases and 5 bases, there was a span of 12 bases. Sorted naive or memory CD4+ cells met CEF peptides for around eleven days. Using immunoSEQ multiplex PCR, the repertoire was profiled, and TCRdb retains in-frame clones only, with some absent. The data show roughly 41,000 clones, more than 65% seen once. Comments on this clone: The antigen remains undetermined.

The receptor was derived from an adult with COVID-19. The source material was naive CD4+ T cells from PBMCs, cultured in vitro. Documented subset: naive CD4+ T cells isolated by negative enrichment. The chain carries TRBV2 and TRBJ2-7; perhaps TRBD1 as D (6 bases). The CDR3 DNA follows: TGTGCCAGCACCAGGGACATTAACGAGCAGTACTTC. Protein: CASTRDINEQYF. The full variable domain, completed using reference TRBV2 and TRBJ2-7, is EPEVTQTPSHQVTQMGQEVILRCVPISNHLYFYWYRQILGQKVEFLVSFYNNEISEKSEIFDDQFSVERPDGSNFTLKIRSTKLEDSAMYFCASTRDINEQYFGPGTRLTVT.